Following are 5 T cell receptor beta chains from one sample sequenced in a study of blood T cell repertoires in COVID-19. Generated by immunoSEQ multiplex PCR, the TCRdb table keeps only in-frame clones and is missing some. The data show around 160,000 clones, approximately 86% seen once. The sample consisted of peripheral blood. Receptor source: a man between 18 and 35 years old with acute or convalescent COVID-19.

The chain joins TRBV11-3 to TRBJ2-2; possibly TRBD2 for D (6 bases). The CDR3 is 17 amino acids. Germline values: CDR1 SGHNT, CDR2 YENEEA. Trimming shortened V by 5 bases and J by 3 bases, and 19 bases separated the two germline ends. For the CDR3, the DNA is TGTGCCAGCAGCCCGGCCTGGGGCGGGGAGCACACCGGGGAGCTGTTTTTT. This sequence encodes CASSPAWGGEHTGELFF.

The table lists this clone with a count of one. The rearrangement joins TRBV6-5 to TRBJ1-5; 10 bases map to TRBD1. Trimming at V came to 5 bases and at J to 6 bases, leaving 7 bases not matched to a gene. Germline CDR1 and CDR2: MNHEY and SVGAGI. This CDR3 spans 15 amino acids. CDR3: CASSTGTGAGQPQHF. CDR3 nucleotide sequence: TGTGCCAGCAGTACTGGGACAGGGGCAGGTCAGCCCCAGCATTTT.

V and J are TRBV28 and TRBJ1-2; TRBD1 might be the D (5 bases). Trimming pared 1 base from V and 7 bases from J, leaving 16 bases between. Per the germline V gene, CDR1 is MDHEN and CDR2 is SYDVKM. This CDR3 spans 15 amino acids. This CDR3 is CASSLSQTRGGGYTF. Written as DNA, the CDR3 is TGTGCCAGCAGTTTATCCCAGACGAGGGGAGGTGGCTACACCTTC.

This chain connects TRBV6-6 to TRBJ1-4; 7 bases align to TRBD1. Germline V gene data show CDR1 as MNHNY and CDR2 as SVGAGI (reference sequence). The CDR3 contains 16 residues. The V segment lost 2 bases and the J segment 0 bases; nucleotides outside the gene matches: 3. For the CDR3, the DNA is TGTGCCAGCAGTTACAGGGGGCCTTCAACTAATGAAAAACTGTTTTTT. Translation gives CASSYRGPSTNEKLFF.

This clone was observed a handful of times. The chain recombines TRBV18 with TRBJ1-3; D call uncertain. The ends were cut back, 0 bases at V and 2 bases at J, with 14 bases in the middle. Per germline, CDR1 KGHSH and CDR2 LQKENI. The CDR3 contains 17 residues. This CDR3 reads CASSPPMGRGTGNTIYF. For the CDR3, the DNA is TGTGCCAGCTCACCACCAATGGGTCGGGGTACTGGAAACACCATATATTTT.